The 5 T cell receptor beta chains given below trace back to one sample, sequenced in a study of tumor-infiltrating lymphocytes in primary liver carcinoma. Total RNA amounting to around 450 ng was the source from which TCR beta cDNA was made with a constant-region primer. Library construction for TCR beta comprised three nested multiplex PCR rounds performed with slightly modified ARM-PCR. In the first two PCR rounds, TRBV1-TRBV30 forward primers were paired with a C-beta reverse primer, and each round lasted roughly 9 cycles. TCRdb reprocessed the multiplex PCR reads with MiXCR, giving one entry per CDR3 protein. The top ten clones hold around 74% of a sample with some 190,000 distinct CDR3 sequences, 60% of them seen once. Unsorted whole blood yielded blood RNA, and germline DNA was extracted as well. Sequences were obtained from peripheral blood. These receptor sequences come from a middle-aged man with primary liver carcinoma and hepatitis B virus infection.

The sample holds one count of this clonotype. A much bigger clone sits one base away, suggesting this may be a read error. The chain carries TRBV14 and TRBJ2-3, with D perhaps matching TRBD2 (6 bases). Germline CDR1 SGHDN, CDR2 FVKESK. This CDR3 contains 15 residues. The CDR3 protein is CAGSHLIGGTDTQYF. The CDR3 DNA reads TGTGCCGGCAGCCATTTGATCGGAGGGACAGATACGCAGTATTTT.

For this clonotype: The CDR3 end shows no conserved phenylalanine or tryptophan, and so a read error is likely. It is unclear where the CDR3 begins or ends on the DNA, so no DNA is shown, and the CDR3 is as TCRdb lists it. This sequence joins TRBV11-2 and TRBJ2-1. Ends included, the CDR3 has 15 residues. CDR1 is SGHAT, CDR2 FQNNGV, per germline. The CDR3 spells CASRSTRGIYNERFV.

Concerning this clonotype itself: A much more abundant neighbour one base away suggests this may be a read error. The chain combines TRBV6-2 or TRBV6-3 with TRBJ2-3; TRBD2 agrees at 16 bases. The CDR3 has 14 amino acids. The junction had 1 base not matched to a gene; V was cut back by 9 bases and J by 4 bases. Germline V gene sequence: CDR1 MNHEY, CDR2 SVGEGT. The CDR3 loop reads CASGTSGRADTQYF. The CDR3 coding sequence is TGTGCCAGTGGGACTAGCGGGAGGGCAGATACGCAGTATTTT.

The chain employs TRBV12-3 or TRBV12-4 and TRBJ2-1; tentative D call: TRBD1 (6 bases). The CDR3 is made up of 12 amino acids. Trimming took off 1 base at V and 11 bases at J, with 9 bases between the two ends. DNA of the CDR3: TGTGCCAGCAGTTTAGGGGACACCCAGCAGTTCTTC. It encodes CASSLGDTQQFF.

Comments on this clonotype: At one boundary the junction diverges from the germline segment, which might be a read error. The CDR3 DNA follows: TGTGTCAGCAGGGTTCTAAGCGGGAGGGGAAATGAGCAGTTCTTC. It specifies CVSRVLSGRGNEQFF. The gene calls are TRBV6-5 and TRBJ2-1; TRBD2 matches at 10 bases. The CDR3 covers 15 residues. The germline CDR1 and CDR2 sequences are MNHEY and SVGAGI.